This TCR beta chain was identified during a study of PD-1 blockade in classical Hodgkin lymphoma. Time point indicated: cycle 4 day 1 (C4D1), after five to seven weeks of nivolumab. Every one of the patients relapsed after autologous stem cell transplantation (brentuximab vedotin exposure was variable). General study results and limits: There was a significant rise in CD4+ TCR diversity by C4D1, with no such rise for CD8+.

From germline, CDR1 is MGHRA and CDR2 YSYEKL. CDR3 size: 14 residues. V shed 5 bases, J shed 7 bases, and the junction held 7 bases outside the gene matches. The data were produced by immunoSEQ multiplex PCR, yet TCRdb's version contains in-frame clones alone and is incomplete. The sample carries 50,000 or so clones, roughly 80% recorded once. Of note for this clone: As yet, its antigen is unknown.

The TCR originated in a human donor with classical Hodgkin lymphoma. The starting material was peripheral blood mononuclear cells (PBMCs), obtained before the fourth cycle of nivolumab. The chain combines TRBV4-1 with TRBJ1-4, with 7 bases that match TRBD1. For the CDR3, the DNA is TGCGCCAGCAGCAGACAGGGTTTATCTGAAAAACTGTTTTTT. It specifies CASSRQGLSEKLFF.